Below, 12 T cell receptor beta chains from the same sample are listed, as sequenced in a study of blood T cell repertoires in COVID-19. Assay: immunoSEQ multiplex PCR; the TCRdb copy retains only in-frame clones and omits some. The data hold over 300,000 clones, with 80% to 90% observed a single time. The sequencing input was PBMCs or T cells enriched from blood (not recorded which). The receptors shown here come from a man under 40 who had recovered from COVID-19.

This chain connects TRBV10-3 to TRBJ1-2, with TRBD1 matching 7 bases. V trimming: 7 bases; J trimming: 6 bases; junction bases outside the gene matches: 14. The CDR3 covers 15 residues. Germline CDR1 is ENHRY and CDR2 is SYGVKD. As DNA, the CDR3 is TGTGCCATCACCTCCGGAGGGGGCGACAGACATGGCTACACCTTC. Its protein is CAITSGGGDRHGYTF.

V is TRBV4-2 and J is TRBJ1-2; 7 bases are shared with TRBD1. Germline values: CDR1 LGHNA, CDR2 YNFKEQ. The CDR3 runs 16 residues. The V and J ends lost 0 bases and 8 bases, in that order; junction bases with no gene match: 12. The CDR3 nucleotides are TGTGCCAGCAGCCAAGAGTGGAAGGGGGCGGCGGAAGGCTACACCTTC. It is translated as CASSQEWKGAAEGYTF.

This clone appeared a single time. The rearrangement uses TRBV15 and TRBJ2-1, with TRBD2 matching 15 bases. Germline V CDR1 and CDR2: LNHNV, YYDKDF (reference sequence). The CDR3 length is 18 residues. The J segment lost 9 bases and the V segment lost 3 bases, leaving 12 bases of the junction unmatched. Here the CDR3 reads CATSSIRTSGGAGSEQFF. CDR3 sequence (DNA): TGTGCCACCAGCAGCATCCGGACTAGCGGGGGGGCAGGGAGTGAGCAGTTCTTC.

This chain links TRBV30 with TRBJ1-3; D gene uncertain. The CDR3 is 15 amino acids. V was shortened by 3 bases and J by 0 bases, with 12 bases between the two germline ends. CDR1 and CDR2 (germline): GTSNPN, SVGIG (reference sequence). CDR3 nucleotides: TGTGCCTGGAGCATACACAGAATCTCTGGAAACACCATATATTTT. This gives the protein CAWSIHRISGNTIYF.

The CDR3 DNA is TGTGCCAGCAGCCAAGAAACACCGGGACAGGGTAATACCGGGGAGCTGTTTTTT. Its translation is CASSQETPGQGNTGELFF. The genes are TRBV3-1 (or the pseudogene TRBV3-2) and TRBJ2-2; 9 nucleotides align to TRBD1. V lost 0 bases to trimming and J lost 5 bases; unmatched junction nucleotides: 10. From germline, CDR1 is LGHDT and CDR2 YNNKEL (reference sequence). This CDR3 spans 18 amino acids.

The chain is built from TRBV19 and TRBJ1-1; 10 nucleotides line up with TRBD1. V was pared by 5 bases and J by 3 bases, with 6 bases of the junction left unmatched. CDR1 and CDR2 from the germline V gene are LNHDA and SQIVND (reference sequence). This CDR3 is 15 amino acids long. CDR3 residues: CASSQDRGQYTEAFF. The CDR3 DNA follows: TGTGCCAGTAGTCAAGACAGGGGGCAATACACTGAAGCTTTCTTT. The entire variable domain, with the rest obtained from reference TRBV19 and TRBJ1-1, is as follows: DGGITQSPKYLFRKEGQNVTLSCEQNLNHDAMYWYRQDPGQGLRLIYYSQIVNDFQKGDIAEGYSVSREKKESFPLTVTSAQKNPTAFYLCASSQDRGQYTEAFFGQGTRLTVV.

The chain employs TRBV6-5 and TRBJ2-7; 9 positions agree with TRBD1. V was pared by 2 bases and J by 4 bases, with 0 bases of the junction left unmatched. Germline V gives CDR1 MNHEY, CDR2 SVGAGI. This CDR3 contains 13 residues. CDR3 bases: TGTGCCAGCAGTTACGGGACAGGGTACGAGCAGTACTTC. This codes for CASSYGTGYEQYF.

This sequence joins TRBV30 and TRBJ1-5; D might be TRBD1 (5 bases). V was pared by 0 bases and J by 4 bases, with 10 bases between. Germline V lookup: CDR1 GTSNPN, CDR2 SVGIG (reference sequence). The length of the CDR3 is 14 residues. CDR3 DNA sequence: TGTGCCTGGAGTGTAGGGACTCGGAATCAGCCCCAGCATTTT. Translating gives CAWSVGTRNQPQHF. The complete variable domain, with remaining parts taken from reference TRBV30 and TRBJ1-5, reads SQTIHQWPATLVQPVGSPLSLECTVEGTSNPNLYWYRQAAGRGLQLLFYSVGIGQISSEVPQNLSASRPQDRQFILSSKKLLLSDSGFYLCAWSVGTRNQPQHFGDGTRLSIL.

The table lists this clone with a few counts. The V gene is TRBV9, the J gene TRBJ2-5; the D gene is possibly TRBD2 (5 bases). The germline V and J ends were trimmed by 5 bases and 4 bases, with 12 bases remaining between them. The germline gives CDR1 SGDLS, CDR2 YYNGEE. The CDR3 has 13 amino acids. Written as DNA, the CDR3 is TGTGCCAGCAGTCGTAGCGAGGGAGAGACCCAGTACTTC. It translates to CASSRSEGETQYF.

The J gene is TRBJ1-3, the V gene TRBV29-1; D uncertain. V lost 4 bases to trimming and J lost 4 bases, with 11 bases between them. Germline CDR1 SQVTM, CDR2 ANQGSEA. The CDR3 is 13 residues long. The CDR3 protein is CSVVRGSGNTIYF. CDR3 sequence (DNA): TGCAGCGTTGTGCGGGGATCAGGAAACACCATATATTTT.

This sequence joins TRBV11-1 and TRBJ1-5; D call uncertain. The CDR3 covers 14 residues. V lost 8 bases, J lost 0 bases, and 11 bases lay in between. CDR1 SGHAT and CDR2 FQDESV come from the germline V gene (reference sequence). CDR3 loop: CASARTYSNQPQHF. CDR3 coding DNA: TGTGCCAGCGCCCGAACCTATAGCAATCAGCCCCAGCATTTT.

V is TRBV9 and J is TRBJ1-6, with D possibly being TRBD1 (5 bases). Trimming removed 4 bases at V and 7 bases at J, with 21 bases between. Germline assignment: CDR1 SGDLS and CDR2 YYNGEE. The CDR3 contains 17 residues. Here the CDR3 DNA reads TGTGCCAGCAGCCCGAGGAGTAGTGGGGGGACGAATTCACCCCTCCACTTT. Protein product: CASSPRSSGGTNSPLHF.